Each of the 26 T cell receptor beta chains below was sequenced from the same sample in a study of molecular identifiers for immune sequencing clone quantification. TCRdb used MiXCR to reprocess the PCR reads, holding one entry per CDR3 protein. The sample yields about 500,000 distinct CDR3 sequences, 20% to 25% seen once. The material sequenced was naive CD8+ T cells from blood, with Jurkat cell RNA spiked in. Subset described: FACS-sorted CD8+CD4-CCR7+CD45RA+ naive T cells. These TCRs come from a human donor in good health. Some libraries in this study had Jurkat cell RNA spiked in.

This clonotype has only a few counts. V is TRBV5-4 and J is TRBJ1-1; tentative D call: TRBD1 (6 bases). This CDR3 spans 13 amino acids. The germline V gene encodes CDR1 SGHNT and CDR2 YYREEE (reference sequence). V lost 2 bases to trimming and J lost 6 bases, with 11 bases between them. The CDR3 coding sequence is TGTGCCAGCAGCTTTCGGGGGGCCGCTGAAGCTTTCTTT. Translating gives CASSFRGAAEAFF.

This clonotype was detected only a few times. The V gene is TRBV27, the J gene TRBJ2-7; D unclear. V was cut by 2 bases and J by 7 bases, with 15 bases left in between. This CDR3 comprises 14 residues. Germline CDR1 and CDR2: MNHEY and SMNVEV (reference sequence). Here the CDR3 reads CASSLAWVGREQYF. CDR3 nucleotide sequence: TGTGCCAGCAGTTTAGCTTGGGTGGGTCGGGAGCAGTACTTC.

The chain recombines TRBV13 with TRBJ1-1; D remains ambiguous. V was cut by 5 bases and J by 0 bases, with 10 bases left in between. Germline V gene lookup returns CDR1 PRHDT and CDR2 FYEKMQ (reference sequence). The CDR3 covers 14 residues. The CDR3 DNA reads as TGTGCCAGCAGCCAGGATGCCTTGAACACTGAAGCTTTCTTT. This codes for CASSQDALNTEAFF.

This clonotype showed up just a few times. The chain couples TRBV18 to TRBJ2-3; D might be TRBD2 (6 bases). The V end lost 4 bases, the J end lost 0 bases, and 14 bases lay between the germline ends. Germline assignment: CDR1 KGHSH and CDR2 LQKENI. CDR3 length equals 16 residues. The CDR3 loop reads CASSLGIGGSTDTQYF. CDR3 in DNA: TGTGCCAGCTCACTGGGAATCGGGGGAAGCACAGATACGCAGTATTTT.

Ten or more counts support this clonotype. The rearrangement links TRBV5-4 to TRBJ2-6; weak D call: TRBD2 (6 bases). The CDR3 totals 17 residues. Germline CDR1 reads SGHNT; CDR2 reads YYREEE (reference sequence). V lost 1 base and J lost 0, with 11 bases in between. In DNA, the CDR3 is TGTGCCAGCAGCTTGTTGGGAGGCGGCTCTGGGGCCAACGTCCTGACTTTC. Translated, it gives CASSLLGGGSGANVLTF. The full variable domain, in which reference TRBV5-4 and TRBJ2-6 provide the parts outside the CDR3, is ETGVTQSPTHLIKTRGQQVTLRCSSQSGHNTVSWYQQALGQGPQFIFQYYREEENGRGNFPPRFSGLQFPNYSSELNVNALELDDSALYLCASSLLGGGSGANVLTFGAGSRLTVL.

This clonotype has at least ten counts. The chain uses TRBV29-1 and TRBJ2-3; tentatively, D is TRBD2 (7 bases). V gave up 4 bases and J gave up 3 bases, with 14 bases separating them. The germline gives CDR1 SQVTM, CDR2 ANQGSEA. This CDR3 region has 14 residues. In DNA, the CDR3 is TGCAGCGTTGCCGGGGGGCGCAAAACAGATACGCAGTATTTT. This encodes CSVAGGRKTDTQYF.

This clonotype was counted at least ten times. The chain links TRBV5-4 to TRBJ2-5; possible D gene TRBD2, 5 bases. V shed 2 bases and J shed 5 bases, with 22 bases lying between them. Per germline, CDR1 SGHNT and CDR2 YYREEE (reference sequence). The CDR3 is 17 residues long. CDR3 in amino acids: CASSFGSSPGWWETQYF. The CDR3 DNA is TGTGCCAGCAGCTTTGGTTCTAGCCCAGGATGGTGGGAGACCCAGTACTTC.

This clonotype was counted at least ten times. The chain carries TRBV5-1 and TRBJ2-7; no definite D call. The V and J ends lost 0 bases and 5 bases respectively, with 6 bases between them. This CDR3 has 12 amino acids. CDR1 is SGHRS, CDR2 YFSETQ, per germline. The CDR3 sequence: CASSLGTDEQYF. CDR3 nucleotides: TGCGCCAGCAGCTTGGGGACGGACGAGCAGTACTTC.

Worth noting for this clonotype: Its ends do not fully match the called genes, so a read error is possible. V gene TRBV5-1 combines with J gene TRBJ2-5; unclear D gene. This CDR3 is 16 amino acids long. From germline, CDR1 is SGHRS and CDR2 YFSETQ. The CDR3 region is CASSSLGYPTQEAQYF. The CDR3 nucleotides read TGCGCCAGCAGCTCACTTGGCTACCCGACGCAAGAGGCCCAGTACTTC.

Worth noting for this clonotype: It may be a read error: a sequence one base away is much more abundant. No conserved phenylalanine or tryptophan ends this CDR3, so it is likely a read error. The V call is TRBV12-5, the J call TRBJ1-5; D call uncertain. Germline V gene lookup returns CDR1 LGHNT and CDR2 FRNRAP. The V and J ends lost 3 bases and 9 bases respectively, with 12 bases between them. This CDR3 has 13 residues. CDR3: CASGFLAGLPQHL. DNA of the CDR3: TGTGCTAGTGGTTTTTTAGCAGGTCTGCCCCAGCATCTT.

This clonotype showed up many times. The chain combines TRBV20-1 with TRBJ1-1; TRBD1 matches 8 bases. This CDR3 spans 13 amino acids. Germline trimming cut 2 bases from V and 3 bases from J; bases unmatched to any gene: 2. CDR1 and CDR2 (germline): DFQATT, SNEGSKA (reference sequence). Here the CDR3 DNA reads TGCAGTGCTAGACGACAGGGGTACACTGAAGCTTTCTTT. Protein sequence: CSARRQGYTEAFF.

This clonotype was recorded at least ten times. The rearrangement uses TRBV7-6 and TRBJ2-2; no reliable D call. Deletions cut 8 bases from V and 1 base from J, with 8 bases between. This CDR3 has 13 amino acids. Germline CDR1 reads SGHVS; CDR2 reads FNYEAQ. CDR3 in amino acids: CASQPMNTGELFF. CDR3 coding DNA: TGTGCCAGCCAGCCCATGAACACCGGGGAGCTGTTTTTT.

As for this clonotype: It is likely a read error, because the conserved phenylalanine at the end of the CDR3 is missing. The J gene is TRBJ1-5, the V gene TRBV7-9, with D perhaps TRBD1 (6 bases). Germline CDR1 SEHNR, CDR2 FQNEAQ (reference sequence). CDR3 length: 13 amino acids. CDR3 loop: CASSLAGDQPQHS. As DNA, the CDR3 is TGTGCCAGCAGCCTAGCAGGGGATCAGCCCCAGCATTCT.

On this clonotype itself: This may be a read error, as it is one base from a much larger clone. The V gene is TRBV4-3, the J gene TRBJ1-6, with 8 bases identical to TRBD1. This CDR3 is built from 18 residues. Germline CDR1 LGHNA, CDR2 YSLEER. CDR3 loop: CASGQAAQGAQPGSPLHF. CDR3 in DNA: TGCGCCAGCGGCCAAGCCGCTCAGGGGGCCCAACCCGGTTCACCCCTCCACTTT.

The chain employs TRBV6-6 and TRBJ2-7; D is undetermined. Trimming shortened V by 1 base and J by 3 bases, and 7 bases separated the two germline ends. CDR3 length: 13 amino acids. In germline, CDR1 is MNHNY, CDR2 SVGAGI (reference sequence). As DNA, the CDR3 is TGTGCCAGCAGTTACTGGACGAGCTACGAGCAGTACTTC. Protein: CASSYWTSYEQYF.

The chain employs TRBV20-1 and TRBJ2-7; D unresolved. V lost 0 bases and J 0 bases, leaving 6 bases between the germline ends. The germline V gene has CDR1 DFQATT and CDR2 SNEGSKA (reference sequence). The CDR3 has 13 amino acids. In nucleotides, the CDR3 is TGCAGTGCTAGAGATGGGATCTCCTACGAGCAGTACTTC. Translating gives CSARDGISYEQYF.

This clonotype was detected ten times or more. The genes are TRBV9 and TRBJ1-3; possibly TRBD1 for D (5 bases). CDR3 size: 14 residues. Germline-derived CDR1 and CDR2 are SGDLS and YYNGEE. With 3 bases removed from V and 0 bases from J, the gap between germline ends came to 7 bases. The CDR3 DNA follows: TGTGCCAGCAGCGAGGGGCTCTCTGGAAACACCATATATTTT. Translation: CASSEGLSGNTIYF.

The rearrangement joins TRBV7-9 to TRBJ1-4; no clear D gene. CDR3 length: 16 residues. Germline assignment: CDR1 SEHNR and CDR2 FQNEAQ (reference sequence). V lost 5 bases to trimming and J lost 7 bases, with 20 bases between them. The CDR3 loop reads CASSPEGDHRGEKLFF. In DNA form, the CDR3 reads TGTGCCAGCAGCCCGGAAGGTGACCACCGGGGTGAAAAACTGTTTTTT.

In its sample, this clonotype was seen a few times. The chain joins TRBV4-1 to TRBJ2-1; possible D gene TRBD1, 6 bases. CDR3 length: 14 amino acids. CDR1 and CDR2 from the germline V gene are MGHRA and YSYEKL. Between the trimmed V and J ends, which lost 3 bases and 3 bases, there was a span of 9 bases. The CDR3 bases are TGCGCCAGCAGCCACGAGGGACACTACAATGAGCAGTTCTTC. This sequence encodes CASSHEGHYNEQFF.

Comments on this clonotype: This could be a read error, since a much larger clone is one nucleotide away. The CDR3 spells CSARMGAHTDTQYF. The CDR3 DNA follows: TGCAGTGCTAGGATGGGGGCCCACACAGATACGCAGTATTTT. This chain connects TRBV20-1 to TRBJ2-3, with D tentatively TRBD1 (6 bases). Between the trimmed V and J ends, which lost 3 bases and 2 bases, there was a span of 12 bases. This CDR3 has 14 amino acids. Germline loops: CDR1 DFQATT, CDR2 SNEGSKA (reference sequence).

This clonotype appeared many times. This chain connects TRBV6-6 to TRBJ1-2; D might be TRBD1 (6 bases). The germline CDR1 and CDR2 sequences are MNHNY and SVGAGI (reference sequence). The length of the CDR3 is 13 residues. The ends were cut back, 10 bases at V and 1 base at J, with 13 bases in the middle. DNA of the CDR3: TGTGCCATCATGGACAGCGGTAACTATGGCTACACCTTC. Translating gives CAIMDSGNYGYTF.

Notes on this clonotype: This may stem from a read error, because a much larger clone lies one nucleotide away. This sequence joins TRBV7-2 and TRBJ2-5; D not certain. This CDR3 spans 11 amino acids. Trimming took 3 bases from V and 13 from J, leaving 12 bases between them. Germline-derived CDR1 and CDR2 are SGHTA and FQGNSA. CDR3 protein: CASSFGLDRYF. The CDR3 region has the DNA TGTGCCAGCAGCTTTGGCCTTGACCGGTACTTC.

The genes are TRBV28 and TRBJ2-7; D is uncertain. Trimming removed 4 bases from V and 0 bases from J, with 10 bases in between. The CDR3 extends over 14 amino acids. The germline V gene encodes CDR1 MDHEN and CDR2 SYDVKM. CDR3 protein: CASSSQVYSYEQYF. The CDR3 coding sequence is TGTGCCAGCAGTTCCCAGGTTTACTCCTACGAGCAGTACTTC.

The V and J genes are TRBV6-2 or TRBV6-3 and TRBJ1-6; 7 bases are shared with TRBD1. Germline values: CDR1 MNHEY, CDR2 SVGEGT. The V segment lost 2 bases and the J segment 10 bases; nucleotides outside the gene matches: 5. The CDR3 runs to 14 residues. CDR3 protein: CASSYPDRASPLHF. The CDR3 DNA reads TGTGCCAGCAGTTACCCCGACAGGGCATCACCCCTCCACTTT.

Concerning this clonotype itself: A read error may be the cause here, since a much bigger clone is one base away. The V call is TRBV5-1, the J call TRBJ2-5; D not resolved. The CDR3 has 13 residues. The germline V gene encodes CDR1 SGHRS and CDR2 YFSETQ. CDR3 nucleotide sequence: TGCGCCAGCCGTCCTGGAGACCAAGAGGCCCAGTACTTC. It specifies CASRPGDQEAQYF.

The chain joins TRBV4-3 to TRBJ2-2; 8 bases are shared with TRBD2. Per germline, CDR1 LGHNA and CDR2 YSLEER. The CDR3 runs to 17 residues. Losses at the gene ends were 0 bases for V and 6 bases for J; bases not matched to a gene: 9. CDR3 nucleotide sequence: TGCGCCAGCAGCCAAGATTGGGGACGGGGGGGCCCCGGGGAGCTGTTTTTT. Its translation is CASSQDWGRGGPGELFF.